Presented here are 24 T cell receptor beta chains from one specimen sequenced in a study of blood T cell repertoires in COVID-19. The protocol was immunoSEQ multiplex PCR, while the TCRdb copy is restricted to in-frame clones and leaves out a portion. The sample holds about 100,000 clones, about 85% seen once. Sequencing was carried out using peripheral blood. The receptors stem from a man in his fifties or sixties with active or convalescent COVID-19.

CDR3 sequence: CASSLDRDGSRNTEAFF. CDR3 in DNA: TGTGCCAGCAGCTTAGATCGGGATGGGAGCCGGAACACTGAAGCTTTCTTT. The V gene is TRBV11-2, the J gene TRBJ1-1; D gene uncertain. Deletions cut 0 bases from V and 1 base from J, with 15 bases between. This CDR3 is 17 amino acids long. CDR1 SGHAT and CDR2 FQNNGV come from the germline V gene.

The chain couples TRBV5-4 to TRBJ1-2, with D perhaps matching TRBD1 (5 bases). The CDR3 is 15 residues long. V was trimmed by 4 bases and J by 6 bases, leaving 19 bases between them. In germline, CDR1 is SGHNT, CDR2 YYREEE (reference sequence). CDR3 sequence: CASSPPVGGFHGYTF. For the CDR3, the DNA is TGTGCCAGCAGCCCCCCGGTGGGGGGGTTCCATGGCTACACCTTC.

This chain connects TRBV9 to TRBJ2-3, with D maybe TRBD2 (5 bases). The length of the CDR3 is 15 residues. Trimming removed 0 bases from V and 0 bases from J, with 8 bases in between. The germline V gene encodes CDR1 SGDLS and CDR2 YYNGEE. CDR3 in amino acids: CASSVADWSTDTQYF. CDR3 DNA sequence: TGTGCCAGCAGCGTAGCGGACTGGAGCACAGATACGCAGTATTTT. The whole variable domain, remainder taken from reference TRBV9 and TRBJ2-3, is DSGVTQTPKHLITATGQRVTLRCSPRSGDLSVYWYQQSLDQGLQFLIQYYNGEERAKGNILERFSAQQFPDLHSELNLSSLELGDSALYFCASSVADWSTDTQYFGPGTRLTVL.

V usage is TRBV11-2 and J usage is TRBJ2-7; possibly TRBD2 for D (6 bases). Germline CDR1 and CDR2: SGHAT and FQNNGV. With 2 bases removed from V and 7 bases from J, the gap between germline ends came to 15 bases. The CDR3 length is 14 residues. The CDR3 sequence: CASSLLGTSGEQYF. The CDR3 DNA follows: TGTGCCAGCAGCTTACTGGGAACCAGCGGGGAGCAGTACTTC.

CDR3 nucleotides: TGTGCCAGCAGCTTAGATCAGGGGGCACCCCTCCACTTT. It encodes CASSLDQGAPLHF. The chain links TRBV11-2 to TRBJ1-6, with 7 nucleotides matching TRBD1. Germline CDR1 and CDR2: SGHAT and FQNNGV. This CDR3 has 13 residues. V lost 0 bases and J lost 11; bases outside the gene matches: 1. The whole variable domain, remainder taken from reference TRBV11-2 and TRBJ1-6, is EAGVAQSPRYKIIEKRQSVAFWCNPISGHATLYWYQQILGQGPKLLIQFQNNGVVDDSQLPKDRFSAERLKGVDSTLKIQPAKLEDSAVYLCASSLDQGAPLHFGNGTRLTVT.

CDR3 amino acids: CASGGVLRQPQHF. The CDR3 DNA reads as TGTGCCAGCGGGGGGGTCCTCCGGCAGCCCCAGCATTTT. The chain employs TRBV27 and TRBJ1-5, with D perhaps matching TRBD1 (5 bases). Germline V gene sequence: CDR1 MNHEY, CDR2 SMNVEV (reference sequence). This CDR3 region has 13 residues. Trimming took off 8 bases at V and 7 bases at J, with 15 bases between the two ends.

This clone was counted only a few times. V and J are TRBV19 and TRBJ1-1; TRBD1 is a possible D gene (6 bases). This CDR3 is built from 13 residues. CDR1 is LNHDA and CDR2 is SQIVND in the germline V gene (reference sequence). The ends were cut back, 7 bases at V and 5 bases at J, with 14 bases in the middle. The CDR3 sequence: CASKVTGRTEAFF. CDR3 DNA sequence: TGTGCCAGTAAGGTGACAGGCCGGACTGAAGCTTTCTTT.

The V gene is TRBV5-5, the J gene TRBJ2-1, with 11 bases fitting TRBD2. Trimming removed 4 bases from V and 6 bases from J; junction bases left unmatched: 15. The CDR3 totals 18 residues. CDR1 is SGHKS, CDR2 YYEKEE, per germline (reference sequence). Written as DNA, the CDR3 is TGTGCCAGCAGCCCCCGGGGTATAACTAGCGGGAGATTCAATGAGCAGTTCTTC. It is translated as CASSPRGITSGRFNEQFF.

V gene TRBV5-1 combines with J gene TRBJ2-1, with TRBD2 matching 7 bases. Germline V gives CDR1 SGHRS, CDR2 YFSETQ. The CDR3 runs to 15 residues. The trim removed 6 bases at V and 8 bases at J, leaving 14 bases unmatched. The CDR3 DNA follows: TGCGCCAGCACCCGCCCCGGCGGGGGAGGGGATGAGCAGTTCTTC. It translates to CASTRPGGGGDEQFF.

The chain joins TRBV18 to TRBJ2-3, with 13 bases that match TRBD2. Germline CDR1 and CDR2: KGHSH and LQKENI. The CDR3 totals 18 residues. V trimming: 2 bases; J trimming: 5 bases; junction bases outside the gene matches: 10. The CDR3 DNA is TGTGCCAGCTCACCATCCTTGAGGACTAGCGGGAGAGGAGATACGCAGTATTTT. Translated, it gives CASSPSLRTSGRGDTQYF.

This clone is a singleton in its sample. The rearrangement joins TRBV5-6 to TRBJ2-7; 8 bases match TRBD2. Trimming at V came to 4 bases and at J to 6 bases, leaving 3 bases not matched to a gene. The CDR3 consists of 12 residues. Germline CDR1 SGHDT, CDR2 YYEEEE. The CDR3 protein is CASSREGSEQYF. As DNA, the CDR3 is TGTGCCAGCAGCCGGGAGGGGTCCGAGCAGTACTTC.

CDR3 residues: CATSDSGPRGGGYTF. DNA for the CDR3: TGTGCCACCAGTGATTCCGGGCCGCGAGGCGGGGGCTACACCTTC. V usage is TRBV24-1 and J usage is TRBJ1-2; D is unresolved. This CDR3 has 15 residues. V shed 2 bases and J shed 8 bases, with 17 bases lying between them. Per the germline V gene, CDR1 is KGHDR and CDR2 is SFDVKD.

This clone was seen only once. The genes are TRBV18 and TRBJ1-2, with 7 bases identical to TRBD1. J was trimmed by 7 bases and V by 2 bases; bases with no gene match: 4. Germline CDR1 is KGHSH and CDR2 is LQKENI. The CDR3 is made up of 13 amino acids. CDR3 coding DNA: TGTGCCAGCTCACCAGCGACAGGGATTGGCTACACCTTC. It is translated as CASSPATGIGYTF.

The V call is TRBV3-1 (or the pseudogene TRBV3-2), the J call TRBJ1-6; D is unresolved. The CDR3 totals 14 residues. In germline, CDR1 is LGHDT, CDR2 YNNKEL (reference sequence). The V end lost 0 bases, the J end lost 8 bases, and 8 bases lay between the germline ends. CDR3 sequence: CASSQERSDSPLHF. CDR3 bases: TGTGCCAGCAGCCAAGAAAGATCGGATTCACCCCTCCACTTT.

The rearrangement joins TRBV3-1 (or the pseudogene TRBV3-2) to TRBJ1-6, with no clear D. Trimming shortened V by 1 base and J by 7 bases, and 11 bases separated the two germline ends. Germline-derived CDR1 and CDR2 are LGHDT and YNNKEL (reference sequence). The CDR3 is made up of 15 amino acids. The CDR3 is CASSQASRENSPLHF. As DNA, the CDR3 is TGTGCCAGCAGCCAAGCGTCCCGGGAAAATTCACCCCTCCACTTT.

V gene TRBV13 combines with J gene TRBJ2-1; maybe TRBD2 (6 bases). CDR1 is PRHDT, CDR2 FYEKMQ, per germline (reference sequence). With 1 base removed from V and 0 bases from J, the gap between germline ends came to 7 bases. This CDR3 comprises 15 residues. The CDR3 region has the DNA TGTGCCAGCAGCTTAGCGGGGGACTCCTACAATGAGCAGTTCTTC. This sequence encodes CASSLAGDSYNEQFF.

The chain carries TRBV3-1 (or the pseudogene TRBV3-2) and TRBJ2-5; D ambiguous. The length of the CDR3 is 14 residues. Germline V gene lookup returns CDR1 LGHDT and CDR2 YNNKEL (reference sequence). V was cut by 4 bases and J by 2 bases, with 11 bases left in between. The CDR3 spells CASSLQSGQETQYF. CDR3 in DNA: TGTGCCAGCAGCCTACAGAGTGGGCAAGAGACCCAGTACTTC.

The chain joins TRBV19 to TRBJ2-2, with 8 bases matching TRBD2. The CDR3 spans 20 residues. Trimming removed 4 bases from V and 3 bases from J; junction bases left unmatched: 19. The V gene's germline CDR1 is LNHDA and CDR2 SQIVND (reference sequence). CDR3 nucleotides: TGTGCCAGTAGTAAGGCGTCCCCCGAGCGGGAGCGAGAATACACCGGGGAGCTGTTTTTT. It is translated as CASSKASPEREREYTGELFF.

The chain employs TRBV20-1 and TRBJ2-1, with D unclear. V lost 3 bases and J 5 bases, leaving 5 bases between the germline ends. The germline V gene encodes CDR1 DFQATT and CDR2 SNEGSKA (reference sequence). The CDR3 has 11 residues. The CDR3 region is CSASNNNEQFF. The CDR3 DNA sequence: TGCAGTGCTAGTAATAACAATGAGCAGTTCTTC.

This chain uses TRBV5-5 with TRBJ2-1, with 13 bases lining up with TRBD2. With V trimmed by 0 bases and J by 4 bases, 4 bases remained unmatched. The CDR3 has 17 residues. Germline V lookup: CDR1 SGHKS, CDR2 YYEKEE (reference sequence). This CDR3 reads CASSLEGLAGMYNEQFF. The CDR3 DNA follows: TGTGCCAGCAGCTTGGAGGGACTAGCGGGAATGTACAATGAGCAGTTCTTC.

The V call is TRBV7-2, the J call TRBJ1-1, with D possibly TRBD1 on 5 matching bases. Trimming removed 2 bases from V and 5 bases from J, with 12 bases in between. The CDR3 has 14 amino acids. The germline V gene has CDR1 SGHTA and CDR2 FQGNSA. DNA of the CDR3: TGTGCCAGCAGCTTAAAGTCGGGGGGTACTGAAGCTTTCTTT. This gives the protein CASSLKSGGTEAFF.

V gene TRBV15 combines with J gene TRBJ1-1, with no clear D. The length of the CDR3 is 12 residues. Germline V gene sequence: CDR1 LNHNV, CDR2 YYDKDF (reference sequence). V dropped 1 base and J dropped 7 bases, with 7 bases sitting between them. The DNA for the CDR3 is TGTGCCACCAGCAGAGGGCTGCTTGAAGCTTTCTTT. This sequence encodes CATSRGLLEAFF.

The chain employs TRBV19 and TRBJ2-2; tentative D call: TRBD2 (6 bases). The CDR3 totals 15 residues. Germline CDR1 reads LNHDA; CDR2 reads SQIVND (reference sequence). Trimming left V 7 bases short and J 0 bases short, with 12 bases between. Here the CDR3 DNA reads TGTGCCAGTAAAGGGAGGACTCCGAACACCGGGGAGCTGTTTTTT. Translation gives CASKGRTPNTGELFF. Combining the CDR3 with reference TRBV19 and TRBJ2-2 gives the whole variable domain DGGITQSPKYLFRKEGQNVTLSCEQNLNHDAMYWYRQDPGQGLRLIYYSQIVNDFQKGDIAEGYSVSREKKESFPLTVTSAQKNPTAFYLCASKGRTPNTGELFFGEGSRLTVL.

The chain uses TRBV10-3 and TRBJ1-2; D unclear. V lost 7 bases and J 0 bases, leaving 9 bases between the germline ends. There are 13 residues in the CDR3. In germline, CDR1 is ENHRY, CDR2 SYGVKD. CDR3 sequence: CAIMASSNYGYTF. The DNA of the CDR3 is TGTGCCATCATGGCATCCTCTAACTATGGCTACACCTTC.